This TCR beta chain was recorded in a study of T cells after yellow fever vaccination (dated by TCRdb to the late 2010s). Regarding the research as a whole: The SMART-Seq v4 Ultra Low Input RNA kit was used to prepare libraries from fractions with low cell numbers. Bulk TCR alpha and beta repertoires were sequenced longitudinally to track T-cell clones before and after primary and booster YFV17D yellow fever vaccination. Two healthy male donors, one aged 18 to 29 and one aged 30 to 40 years, made up the cohort. Blood was collected at multiple timepoints before and after primary and secondary immunization, and bulk PBMC replicates and cell subsets were isolated. Study-wide conclusions, independent of this receptor: A small share of clonotypes was detected in both CD4 and CD8 compartments, with the overlap likely arising from convergent recombination. Compared with the primary T-cell response, the secondary T-cell response was weaker but faster, peaking on day 5 rather than day 15. Computational filtering was needed because FACS-sorted repertoires could contain abundant contaminating clonotypes from the bulk population. The study included only a couple of donors, which limits how far the findings can be generalized. Most clones expanded after primary vaccination (around 96% of CD4 and around 88% of CD8) were re-detected after the booster, suggesting that broad memory maintenance occurred.

TCR cDNA was synthesized by 5'RACE template switching, through which a universal primer site and unique molecular identifiers were introduced. Priming of cDNA synthesis was performed from both the TCR alpha and TCR beta constant segments. Library amplification used two PCR steps, and the second PCR step added sample barcodes and sequencing adapters. Sequencing of the libraries was done on either Illumina HiSeq 2500 (2x100 bp) or NovaSeq (2x150 bp). Per the source publication's procedure: Demultiplexing of reads and collapsing into UMI consensus sequences were performed with MIGEC, and V(D)J alignment was carried out with MiXCR. Using edgeR on replicate PBMC samples, clonotypes were called vaccine-responding if FDR was below 0.01 and the log2 fold change was above 5 up to day 15. Bulk clonotypes were assigned CD4 or CD8 identity according to which sequenced CD4 or CD8 repertoire held them at higher abundance. Using fastp at Q25 and MiXCR, TCRdb reprocessed the public reads and kept productive beta chains. Each entry merges the rows of one CDR3 protein and shows their most common DNA and genes. These V and J calls derive from TCRdb rather than the authors' analysis. The sample table holds some 350,000 distinct CDR3 sequences, of which around 10% were seen once. The ten most abundant clones make up 15% to 20% of the sample.

Trimming takes 1 base from V and 3 bases from J, and the germline ends sit 9 bases apart. CDR1 and CDR2 (SGHTA, FQGNSA) derive from the germline V gene. The CDR3, cysteine through phenylalanine, is 14 amino acids long. The DNA shown is the 42-base CDR3, in frame from base 1. The sample's treatment or condition label is to be understood as: live attenuated yellow fever vaccine strain. At every blood-draw timepoint, two biological replicates of bulk PBMCs were collected. PBMCs were isolated from peripheral blood using a standard Ficoll-Paque protocol. RNA was extracted with TriZol from bulk PBMCs, CD4 and CD8 fractions, and dextramer-positive and dextramer-negative fractions. A note on this clonotype: No cognate antigen has been identified for it. Per-base quality was not reported, and no clone a single base away is much larger than it.

The chain is made from TRBV7-2 and TRBJ1-2, with an unclear D gene assignment. This receptor was obtained from a man between 18 and 29 years old who received the YFV17D yellow fever vaccine. The material sequenced was PBMCs, taken on the day of the first yellow fever vaccination. The CDR3 in this case is CASSLEGVYYGYTF. Read as DNA, the sequence is TGTGCCAGCAGCTTAGAGGGAGTTTACTATGGCTACACCTTC.